One and the same sample provided the 32 T cell receptor beta chains below, sequenced in a study of T cell repertoires in cytomegalovirus infection. TCRdb re-analysed the reads in MiXCR, keeping a single row per CDR3 protein. The sample contains roughly 190,000 distinct CDR3 sequences, 8% to 10% of which appear only once. The source material was PBMCs. These receptors all stem from a human donor in good health (CMV status not recorded). Some clones in this sample may be carry-over from other donors' samples.

This clonotype has more than one count but fewer than ten. The V gene is TRBV5-1, the J gene TRBJ2-1; 8 bases align to TRBD2. The V gene end was trimmed by 4 bases and the J gene end by 5 bases; junction bases not matched to a gene: 8. CDR3 length: 15 amino acids. Germline V gives CDR1 SGHRS, CDR2 YFSETQ. In DNA form, the CDR3 reads TGCGCCAGCAGCCAGGCACTAGCGGCCAACAATGAGCAGTTCTTC. Translating it yields CASSQALAANNEQFF.

V is TRBV6-6 and J is TRBJ1-5; TRBD1 matches at 7 bases. V dropped 5 bases and J dropped 2; count of bases not matched to a gene: 6. This CDR3 region has 15 residues. Germline CDR1 reads MNHNY; CDR2 reads SVGAGI (reference sequence). CDR3 DNA: TGTGCCAGCAGTACAGACAGGGTCGGCAATCAGCCCCAGCATTTT. This encodes CASSTDRVGNQPQHF.

As regards this clonotype: This could be a read error, since a much larger clone is one nucleotide away. This sequence joins TRBV7-2 and TRBJ2-5; 7 nucleotides line up with TRBD2. This CDR3 region has 13 residues. Per the germline V gene, CDR1 is SGHTA and CDR2 is FQGNSA. The CDR3 here is CAGSWRGRETQYF. The CDR3 DNA is TGTGCCGGCAGCTGGCGGGGGAGAGAGACCCAGTACTTC.

This clonotype was seen many times. The chain recombines TRBV12-3 or TRBV12-4 with TRBJ1-2; perhaps TRBD1 as D (6 bases). The CDR3 contains 15 residues. V was pared by 1 base and J by 4 bases, with 13 bases between. CDR3: CASSLGRGTTYGYTF. DNA for the CDR3: TGTGCCAGCAGTTTAGGCCGAGGGACAACCTATGGCTACACCTTC.

There are a few counts of this clonotype. J is TRBJ2-1 and V is TRBV7-9, with D possibly matching TRBD1 (5 bases). The CDR3 consists of 15 residues. The V gene's germline CDR1 is SEHNR and CDR2 FQNEAQ (reference sequence). The V and J ends lost 7 bases and 3 bases respectively, with 16 bases between them. The CDR3 nucleotides are TGTGCCAGCAAAAGGGGCAGAGACAACTACAATGAGCAGTTCTTC. Amino acids: CASKRGRDNYNEQFF.

This clonotype appeared many times. The chain carries TRBV27 and TRBJ2-3; 9 nucleotides agree with TRBD2. The CDR3 sequence is 14 residues long. The germline gives CDR1 MNHEY, CDR2 SMNVEV (reference sequence). The junction had 3 bases not matched to a gene; V was cut back by 3 bases and J by 5 bases. This CDR3 reads CASSFGGRGDTQYF. The DNA of the CDR3 is TGTGCCAGCAGTTTCGGCGGGAGGGGAGATACGCAGTATTTT.

This clonotype was picked up many times. The junction does not match germline at one end; this may be a read error. J is TRBJ2-5 and V is TRBV7-2; D is unclear. Germline V lookup: CDR1 SGHTA, CDR2 FQGNSA. This CDR3 is 13 amino acids long. In DNA form, the CDR3 reads TGTGCCAGCAGCTTAGGGTCGAGAGAGGCCCAGTACTTC. Amino acids: CASSLGSREAQYF. Supplemented by reference TRBV7-2 and TRBJ2-5, the full variable domain reads GAGVSQSPSNKVTEKGKDVELRCDPISGHTALYWYRQSLGQGLEFLIYFQGNSAPDKSGLPSDRFSAERTGGSVSTLTIQRTQQEDSAVYLCASSLGSREAQYFGPGTRLLVL.

This clonotype has at least ten counts. The chain links TRBV7-8 to TRBJ1-1; D call uncertain. The CDR3 loop spans 15 amino acids. The V gene's germline CDR1 is SGHVS and CDR2 FQNEAQ. V lost 5 bases and J lost 6, with 19 bases in between. The CDR3 coding sequence is TGTGCCAGCAGCCCCTGGATCAATCGGTACGCTGAAGCTTTCTTT. Residues: CASSPWINRYAEAFF.

DNA of the CDR3: TGCGCCAGCAGAGGCGACAGCAGCTCCTACAATGAGCAGTTCTTC. This translates into CASRGDSSSYNEQFF. This sequence joins TRBV5-1 and TRBJ2-1; possibly TRBD1 for D (5 bases). The length of the CDR3 is 15 residues. The ends were cut back, 5 bases at V and 0 bases at J, with 12 bases in the middle. Germline lookup yields CDR1 SGHRS and CDR2 YFSETQ.

This clonotype was picked up many times. This rearrangement joins TRBV11-1 to TRBJ2-2; TRBD2 aligns across 7 bases. The germline CDR1 and CDR2 sequences are SGHAT and FQDESV (reference sequence). Trimming cost V 5 bases and J 2 bases; bases outside gene matches: 8. The CDR3 consists of 16 residues. CDR3 sequence (DNA): TGTGCCAGCAGCCTAAGAAGCGGGGTCAACACCGGGGAGCTGTTTTTT. Translated, it gives CASSLRSGVNTGELFF.

This clonotype was observed at least ten times. The rearrangement links TRBV7-8 to TRBJ2-5, with 10 bases aligning to TRBD2. CDR3 length: 15 residues. The germline V gene encodes CDR1 SGHVS and CDR2 FQNEAQ. V lost 5 bases to trimming and J lost 5 bases; unmatched junction nucleotides: 8. The CDR3 is CASSLSGGAGETQYF. Here the CDR3 DNA reads TGTGCCAGCAGCCTCAGCGGGGGGGCGGGGGAGACCCAGTACTTC.

This clonotype was seen many times. The junction differs from germline at one of its ends, possibly a read error. CDR3 loop: CATGTVNPEAFF. In DNA, the CDR3 is TGTGCCACGGGGACAGTGAACCCTGAAGCTTTCTTT. This chain joins TRBV24-1 and TRBJ1-1, with TRBD1 matching over 7 bases. The CDR3 length is 12 residues. Germline assignment: CDR1 KGHDR and CDR2 SFDVKD.

This clonotype came up a few times. This chain uses TRBV7-9 with TRBJ2-1; TRBD1 agrees at 8 bases. This CDR3 is built from 14 residues. CDR1 is SEHNR and CDR2 is FQNEAQ in the germline V gene (reference sequence). With 4 bases clipped from V and 15 bases from J, the junction kept 14 bases outside the gene matches. The CDR3 here is CASSWKTGADIRFF. The CDR3 region has the DNA TGTGCCAGCAGCTGGAAGACAGGGGCCGATATTCGGTTCTTC.

This clonotype appeared a few times. The rearrangement links TRBV2 to TRBJ2-5, with TRBD2 matching 11 bases. There are 16 residues in the CDR3. CDR1 is SNHLY and CDR2 is FYNNEI in the germline V gene. V lost 4 bases to trimming and J lost 2 bases; unmatched junction nucleotides: 6. The CDR3 reads CASSAGLAGGQETQYF. CDR3 nucleotides: TGTGCCAGCAGTGCCGGGCTAGCGGGAGGTCAAGAGACCCAGTACTTC.

This clonotype showed up just once. The chain has TRBV9 and TRBJ2-7; D call uncertain. The germline V gene encodes CDR1 SGDLS and CDR2 YYNGEE. V was clipped by 0 bases and J by 0 bases, with 16 bases between them. The CDR3 sequence is 17 residues long. For the CDR3, the DNA is TGTGCCAGCAGCGTAGCCCGGACCGTCGAGATCTCCTACGAGCAGTACTTC. This translates into CASSVARTVEISYEQYF.

This clonotype occurred many times. This rearrangement joins TRBV6-1 to TRBJ1-2; D is possibly TRBD1 (6 bases). Trimming removed 4 bases at V and 10 bases at J, with 16 bases between. CDR1 and CDR2 (germline): MNHNS, SASEGT. The CDR3 loop spans 13 amino acids. The CDR3 nucleotides read TGTGCCAGCAGTGGCGTTATACAGGGCATCTACACCTTC. Its protein product is CASSGVIQGIYTF.

The V call is TRBV20-1, the J call TRBJ2-5; TRBD1 or TRBD2 may be the D gene (6 bases each). Germline V gene sequence: CDR1 DFQATT, CDR2 SNEGSKA (reference sequence). CDR3 size: 15 residues. The V and J ends lost 3 bases and 4 bases respectively, with 18 bases between them. CDR3 amino acids: CSASAPGVRGETQYF. CDR3 coding DNA: TGCAGTGCTAGTGCCCCAGGGGTGCGGGGAGAGACCCAGTACTTC.

This clonotype was counted many times. The chain combines TRBV28 with TRBJ2-2; 7 bases fit TRBD2. CDR3 length equals 14 residues. From germline, CDR1 is MDHEN and CDR2 SYDVKM. J gave up 6 bases and V 3 bases, and 4 bases lay outside the gene matches. CDR3 amino acids: CASSFAGASGELFF. CDR3 DNA sequence: TGTGCCAGCAGTTTCGCGGGAGCGTCCGGGGAGCTGTTTTTT.

The chain links TRBV7-3 to TRBJ2-2; TRBD2 matches at 11 bases. The CDR3 totals 16 residues. The germline CDR1 and CDR2 sequences are SGHTA and FQGTGA. V lost 6 bases and J lost 4; bases outside the gene matches: 7. CDR3 region: CASRPTSGSTTGELFF. The CDR3 nucleotides read TGTGCCAGCAGGCCTACTAGCGGGAGTACCACCGGGGAGCTGTTTTTT. Supplemented by reference TRBV7-3 and TRBJ2-2, the full variable domain reads GAGVSQTPSNKVTEKGKYVELRCDPISGHTALYWYRQSLGQGPEFLIYFQGTGAADDSGLPNDRFFAVRPEGSVSTLKIQRTERGDSAVYLCASRPTSGSTTGELFFGEGSRLTVL.

The gene calls are TRBV10-3 and TRBJ2-3; the match to TRBD1 covers 7 bases. Unmatched junction bases numbered 3, after V lost 2 bases and J lost 4 bases. This CDR3 is 14 amino acids long. Germline assignment: CDR1 ENHRY and CDR2 SYGVKD. This chain's CDR3 is CAISEGQGADTQYF. In DNA, the CDR3 is TGTGCCATCAGTGAGGGCCAGGGGGCAGATACGCAGTATTTT.

This clonotype occurred many times. The CDR3 nucleotides are TGTGCCAGCAGCTTAATCAGGAACACTGAAGCTTTCTTT. Translated, it gives CASSLIRNTEAFF. The rearrangement uses TRBV7-2 and TRBJ1-1; no definite D call. There are 13 residues in the CDR3. Germline CDR1 is SGHTA and CDR2 is FQGNSA. Trimming cost V 2 bases and J 1 base, with 5 bases left between them.

Many counts were recorded for this clonotype. The chain combines TRBV7-9 with TRBJ2-1; no clear D gene. Trimming left V 1 base short and J 10 bases short, with 11 bases between. CDR1 and CDR2 from the germline V gene are SEHNR and FQNEAQ (reference sequence). CDR3 length equals 13 residues. The CDR3 sequence is CASSLDLSREQFF. The CDR3 DNA reads as TGTGCCAGCAGCTTAGATTTGAGCAGGGAGCAGTTCTTC.

This clonotype was counted many times. The V call is TRBV6-2 or TRBV6-3, the J call TRBJ2-1; D not certain. Germline-derived CDR1 and CDR2 are MNHEY and SVGEGT. The CDR3 sequence is 16 residues long. V was cut by 6 bases and J by 0 bases, with 15 bases left in between. The CDR3 loop is CASRQIARSSYNEQFF. The CDR3 bases are TGTGCCAGCAGGCAGATCGCGAGAAGCTCCTACAATGAGCAGTTCTTC.

This clonotype was found many times. The chain recombines TRBV7-6 with TRBJ1-2; TRBD1 is a possible D gene (5 bases). The CDR3 runs 17 residues. The V and J ends lost 5 bases and 2 bases respectively, with 21 bases between them. Germline assignment: CDR1 SGHVS and CDR2 FNYEAQ. The CDR3 sequence is CASSPRPPGLENYGYTF. In nucleotides, the CDR3 is TGTGCCAGCAGCCCTCGTCCCCCGGGGCTCGAGAACTATGGCTACACCTTC.

The chain recombines TRBV9 with TRBJ1-4; TRBD1 is a possible D gene (5 bases). The CDR3 consists of 14 residues. Deletions cut 3 bases from V and 5 bases from J, with 11 bases between. Germline V gene lookup returns CDR1 SGDLS and CDR2 YYNGEE. The CDR3 spells CASSAGTANEKLFF. CDR3 coding DNA: TGTGCCAGCAGCGCCGGGACCGCGAATGAAAAACTGTTTTTT.

The genes are TRBV5-1 and TRBJ2-7, with 8 bases aligning to TRBD2. CDR3 length: 14 residues. With 5 bases clipped from V and 2 bases from J, the junction kept 6 bases outside the gene matches. Germline CDR1 and CDR2: SGHRS and YFSETQ. CDR3 coding DNA: TGCGCCAGCAGTTCGGCGGGGGGAACCTACGAGCAGTACTTC. Its protein product is CASSSAGGTYEQYF.

In this sample, this clonotype turned up a few times. The CDR3 here is CASSIAGTQVVNEQFF. CDR3 nucleotide sequence: TGTGCCAGTAGTATAGCGGGGACACAAGTAGTGAATGAGCAGTTCTTC. The chain is built from TRBV19 and TRBJ2-1, with a weak D call TRBD1 (6 bases). The length of the CDR3 is 16 residues. The germline CDR1 and CDR2 sequences are LNHDA and SQIVND (reference sequence). Deletions cut 1 base from V and 7 bases from J, with 17 bases between.

This clonotype was seen ten or more times. The rearrangement links TRBV28 to TRBJ1-1, with D perhaps TRBD1 (6 bases). Germline V gene lookup returns CDR1 MDHEN and CDR2 SYDVKM. Deletions cut 6 bases from V and 5 bases from J, with 16 bases between. The CDR3 extends over 14 amino acids. CDR3 in amino acids: CASSKPRQGTEAFF. In nucleotides, the CDR3 is TGTGCCAGCAGCAAACCACGGCAGGGGACTGAAGCTTTCTTT.

The chain employs TRBV6-2 or TRBV6-3 and TRBJ2-1; D not certain. The germline CDR1 and CDR2 sequences are MNHEY and SVGEGT. Trimming took off 0 bases at V and 9 bases at J, with 6 bases between the two ends. The CDR3 is 12 residues long. The CDR3 sequence: CASSYSDSEQFF. In DNA form, the CDR3 reads TGTGCCAGCAGTTACTCGGATAGTGAGCAGTTCTTC.

In its sample, this clonotype was seen a few times. This sequence joins TRBV6-5 and TRBJ2-1; 9 bases are a match to TRBD1. Germline V lookup: CDR1 MNHEY, CDR2 SVGAGI. J gave up 8 bases and V 0 bases, and 5 bases lay outside the gene matches. The length of the CDR3 is 15 residues. The CDR3 is CASSYSGTGSYEQFF. CDR3 sequence (DNA): TGTGCCAGCAGTTACTCTGGGACAGGGAGCTATGAGCAGTTCTTC.

The CDR3 spells CASSMFAGANTGELFF. For the CDR3, the DNA is TGTGCCAGTAGTATGTTCGCGGGCGCGAACACCGGGGAGCTGTTTTTT. The genes are TRBV19 and TRBJ2-2; D possibly corresponds to TRBD2 (5 bases). Trimming stripped 3 bases from V and 0 bases from J, with 11 bases between. This CDR3 has 16 amino acids. CDR1 and CDR2 from the germline V gene are LNHDA and SQIVND (reference sequence).

This clonotype was found many times. This sequence joins TRBV7-2 and TRBJ2-7; D not resolved. Trimming pared 5 bases from V and 2 bases from J, leaving 16 bases between. This CDR3 spans 15 amino acids. Germline values: CDR1 SGHTA, CDR2 FQGNSA. This chain's CDR3 is CASSPSRASPYEQYF. In nucleotides, the CDR3 is TGTGCCAGCAGCCCCAGTAGGGCTAGTCCCTACGAGCAGTACTTC. Based on the CDR3 plus reference TRBV7-2 and TRBJ2-7, the full variable domain is GAGVSQSPSNKVTEKGKDVELRCDPISGHTALYWYRQSLGQGLEFLIYFQGNSAPDKSGLPSDRFSAERTGGSVSTLTIQRTQQEDSAVYLCASSPSRASPYEQYFGPGTRLTVT.